These T cell receptor beta chains were read from a single sample in a study of blood T cells in healthy people across ages. TCRdb itself ran the 5' RACE reads through MiXCR, one entry per CDR3 protein. The repertoire holds about 900,000 distinct CDR3 sequences, with about 62% as singletons. The source material was blood. Receptor source: a man aged 25-40 years in good health. CDR3s include the opening cysteine and the closing phenylalanine or tryptophan. Fields, in order: clone size, V gene, J gene, D gene, CDR3 DNA, CDR3 protein. D genes are given only for firm matches. Clone size appears in some rows only: once, few, many, or a class for an expanded clone.

size: .; V: TRBV6-2/TRBV6-3; J: TRBJ2-5; D: .; DNA: TGTGCCAGCAGTTACTTAGCAGAGACCCAGTACTTC; CDR3: CASSYLAETQYF
size: .; V: TRBV4-1; J: TRBJ2-2; D: TRBD1; DNA: TGCGCCAGCAGCCAAGACAGGGGGCGCGGCGGGGAGCTGTTTTTT; CDR3: CASSQDRGRGGELFF
size: few; V: TRBV7-2; J: TRBJ2-3; D: TRBD1; DNA: TGTGCCAGCAGCTTACGGGACAGGGATGATACGCAGTATTTT; CDR3: CASSLRDRDDTQYF
size: .; V: TRBV12-3/TRBV12-4; J: TRBJ1-2; D: TRBD1; DNA: TGTGCCAGCGAAACAGGGGCCACCACTAACTATGGCTACACCTTC; CDR3: CASETGATTNYGYTF
size: .; V: TRBV7-2; J: TRBJ2-7; D: .; DNA: TGTGCCAGCAGCTTAGATTCGGGGAGCTACGAGCAGTACTTC; CDR3: CASSLDSGSYEQYF
size: .; V: TRBV28; J: TRBJ2-7; D: TRBD2; DNA: TGTGCCAGCAGTTCGTGGACTAGCGGGGGCCACTACGAGCAGTACTTC; CDR3: CASSSWTSGGHYEQYF
size: .; V: TRBV20-1; J: TRBJ2-3; D: .; DNA: TGCAGTGCTCCTTCTGGGCTAGCATCAGATACGCAGTATTTT; CDR3: CSAPSGLASDTQYF
size: .; V: TRBV4-3; J: TRBJ2-2; D: TRBD2; DNA: TGCGCCAGCAGCCAGGCCGGACTAGCGGGGGCCGGGGAGCTGTTTTTT; CDR3: CASSQAGLAGAGELFF
size: .; V: TRBV6-5; J: TRBJ1-2; D: .; DNA: TGTGCCAGCAGTTACTCGTCTGGCTGGGGAGCTAACTATGGCTACACCTTC; CDR3: CASSYSSGWGANYGYTF
size: .; V: TRBV5-1; J: TRBJ2-1; D: TRBD1; DNA: TGCGCCAGCAGCTTTGAACAGGGGGCCCACAATGAGCAGTTCTTC; CDR3: CASSFEQGAHNEQFF
size: .; V: TRBV27; J: TRBJ2-5; D: TRBD2; DNA: TGTGCCAGCGGGCCCTCTAAAAGCGGGGGGTTCCAAGAGACCCAGTACTTC; CDR3: CASGPSKSGGFQETQYF
size: .; V: TRBV5-1; J: TRBJ2-5; D: .; DNA: TGCGCCAGCAGCTTGGCCGTAGCTGGGGAGACCCAGTACTTC; CDR3: CASSLAVAGETQYF
size: few; V: TRBV9; J: TRBJ2-1; D: .; DNA: TGTGCCAGCAGCGTAGAGGGCGCTGAGCAGTTCTTC; CDR3: CASSVEGAEQFF
size: .; V: TRBV3-1; J: TRBJ2-5; D: .; DNA: TGTGCCAGCAGGAAGAGGGGCGGGGAGACCCAGTACTTC; CDR3: CASRKRGGETQYF
size: .; V: TRBV15; J: TRBJ2-7; D: TRBD1; DNA: TGTGCCACCAGCAGCCTGGACAGGAGCGACGAGCAGTACTTC; CDR3: CATSSLDRSDEQYF
size: .; V: TRBV20-1; J: TRBJ1-2; D: TRBD1; DNA: TGCAGTGCTGGGACAGTCAACTATGGCTACACCTTC; CDR3: CSAGTVNYGYTF
size: .; V: TRBV27; J: TRBJ1-2; D: .; DNA: TGTGCCAGCAGTTTAAAGGGGGAAGTCTATGGCTACACCTTC; CDR3: CASSLKGEVYGYTF
size: .; V: TRBV4-3; J: TRBJ2-5; D: .; DNA: TGCGCCAGCAGCCAACTGTGGGGGACAAAGAACCAAGAGACCCAGTACTTC; CDR3: CASSQLWGTKNQETQYF
size: few; V: TRBV12-3/TRBV12-4; J: TRBJ2-7; D: .; DNA: TGTGCCAGCAGTCCGGGGGAGCAAGCGGGTGACGAGCAGTACTTC; CDR3: CASSPGEQAGDEQYF
size: .; V: TRBV11-1; J: TRBJ2-4; D: TRBD1; DNA: TGTGCCAGCAGCCTTGGGACAGGGAGTGGAAACATTCAGTACTTC; CDR3: CASSLGTGSGNIQYF
size: .; V: TRBV9; J: TRBJ1-5; D: TRBD1; DNA: TGTGCCAGCAGCGGGACAGGGTTAGGGCAGCCCCAGCATTTT; CDR3: CASSGTGLGQPQHF
size: once; V: TRBV7-8; J: TRBJ2-7; D: .; DNA: TGTGCCAGCAGTCCACCCGGGTCCTGGACCTGCGAGCAGTACTTC; CDR3: CASSPPGSWTCEQYF
size: .; V: TRBV20-1; J: TRBJ1-6; D: .; DNA: TGCAGTGCTAGCGGGCAGGGCTGGGATTCACCCCTCCACTTT; CDR3: CSASGQGWDSPLHF
size: .; V: TRBV2; J: TRBJ2-4; D: .; DNA: TGTGCCAGCAGTGAAAGGCTCAAACCTAGTTTTGTACTAGCCAAAAACATTCAGTACTTC; CDR3: CASSERLKPSFVLAKNIQYF
size: .; V: TRBV2; J: TRBJ1-1; D: .; DNA: TGTGCCAGCAGTGAAACTAGGGGCACTGAAGCTTTCTTT; CDR3: CASSETRGTEAFF
size: .; V: TRBV7-2; J: TRBJ2-3; D: .; DNA: TGTGCCAGCAGCTTAAGACCGGGCGTGGATACGCAGTATTTT; CDR3: CASSLRPGVDTQYF